This is a list of T cell receptor beta chains from one sample in a study of blood T cell repertoires in COVID-19. The assay was immunoSEQ multiplex PCR, and TCRdb's table has in-frame clones only and misses some. The table records about 59,000 clones, around 90% of them present only once. Sequencing was done on a sample of peripheral blood. These receptors were collected from a man at least 80 years old with acute or convalescent COVID-19. The CDR3 runs from the conserved cysteine through the conserved F or W. Fields, in order: J gene, clone size, V gene, D gene, CDR3 DNA, CDR3 protein. D genes are given only for firm matches. Size is omitted from some rows. Given values are once, few, many or a class for expanded clones.

TRBJ1-1	.	TRBV6-5	.	TGTGCCAGCAGTTACAGGGGTTCTGGTGAAGCTTTCTTT	CASSYRGSGEAFF
TRBJ1-2	.	TRBV14	.	TGTGCCAGCAGCCAAGTCCTGGGGGCTGGCGGCTACACCTTC	CASSQVLGAGGYTF
TRBJ1-2	.	TRBV3-1/TRBV3-2	TRBD1	TGTGCCAGCAGCCAAGAATTAGGCGACAGGGAACTCTTC	CASSQELGDRELF
TRBJ2-7	once	TRBV6-2/TRBV6-3	.	TGTGCCAGCAGTTACTCTCGGGGGGCCACCTACGAGCAGTACTTC	CASSYSRGATYEQYF
TRBJ1-1	once	TRBV5-6	.	TGTGCCAGCAGCTTGGGTAGGGGGACTGAAGCTTTCTTT	CASSLGRGTEAFF
TRBJ2-7	.	TRBV7-9	TRBD1	TGTGCCAGCAGCTCCCGGGACAGGGGGCGCGAGCAGTACTTC	CASSSRDRGREQYF
TRBJ2-1	.	TRBV5-1	TRBD2	TGCGCCAGCCCGAGGCGACTAGCGGGGGGTATTTACAATGAGCAGTTCTTC	CASPRRLAGGIYNEQFF
TRBJ2-6	.	TRBV5-1	.	TGCGCCAGCAGCTTGGTCCTGGGAGATGGGGCCAACGTCCTGACTTTC	CASSLVLGDGANVLTF
TRBJ2-1	.	TRBV5-1	TRBD2	TGCGCCAGCAGCGCCGAACGGGAAGCGGGGGGATACAATGAGCAGTTCTTC	CASSAEREAGGYNEQFF
TRBJ2-3	.	TRBV7-3	.	TGTGCCAGCAGCTTTGGGTTGGGCGCAGATACGCAGTATTTT	CASSFGLGADTQYF
TRBJ2-5	.	TRBV2	TRBD2	TGTGCCAGCAGCGATACCATGGGACTAGCGCTGGAGAGCCAGTACTTC	CASSDTMGLALESQYF
TRBJ2-3	.	TRBV27	TRBD1	TGTGCCAGCAGTTTACGGGGTAGGGGGCCGTCCACAGATACGCAGTATTTT	CASSLRGRGPSTDTQYF
TRBJ2-3	.	TRBV7-9	TRBD2	TGTGCCAGCAGCTTACTCCGGGGACTAGCGGGGGGCACAGATACGCAGTATTTT	CASSLLRGLAGGTDTQYF
TRBJ2-1	.	TRBV12-5	.	TGTGCTAGTGGTCAAATAGGGGGTTCCTACAATGAGCAGTTCTTC	CASGQIGGSYNEQFF
TRBJ2-2	.	TRBV7-9	.	TGTGCCAGCAGCCCCCCCGGGGGACTTTACACCGGGGAGCTGTTTTTT	CASSPPGGLYTGELFF
TRBJ2-2	.	TRBV18	.	TGTGCCAGCTCACCGGGAGTTAACACCGGGGAGCTGTTTTTT	CASSPGVNTGELFF
TRBJ1-1	.	TRBV7-2	.	TGTGCCAGCAGCTCCTCAGGGTCGGCACAGTTGAACACTGAAGCTTTCTTT	CASSSSGSAQLNTEAFF
TRBJ2-7	.	TRBV19	TRBD2	TGTGCCAGTAGTAGGGGGGGAGACTCTGGAGAGCAGTACTTC	CASSRGGDSGEQYF
TRBJ1-5	.	TRBV19	TRBD1	TGTGCCAGTAGTACCGGGGACAGGGGGACCAATCAGCCCCAGCATTTT	CASSTGDRGTNQPQHF
TRBJ1-1	.	TRBV5-5	.	TGTGCCAGCAGCCCGGTCGCCGGGGACACTGAAGCTTTCTTT	CASSPVAGDTEAFF
TRBJ2-7	.	TRBV6-5	TRBD1	TGTGCCAGCAGTATACTGGGACAGGGCAAGGGCGAGCAGTACTTC	CASSILGQGKGEQYF
TRBJ1-3	.	TRBV5-1	.	TGCGCCAGCAGCTTCAAAGGGGAAACGTTCTCTGGAAACACCATATATTTT	CASSFKGETFSGNTIYF
TRBJ2-7	.	TRBV3-1/TRBV3-2	TRBD2	TGTGCCAGCAGCCAAGCGGGGGGACCCTACGAGCAGTACTTC	CASSQAGGPYEQYF
TRBJ2-7	.	TRBV7-3	TRBD2	TGTGCCAGCAGCTTATCCCTGTTTGCGGGGGACTACGAGCAGTACTTC	CASSLSLFAGDYEQYF
TRBJ2-1	few	TRBV5-1	TRBD2	TGCGCCAGCAGCTCTTTAGCGGGCTCTGACAATGAGCAGTTCTTC	CASSSLAGSDNEQFF
TRBJ2-2	.	TRBV11-1	TRBD1	TGTGCCAGCAGCTGGGACAGGGGCACCGGGGAGCTGTTTTTT	CASSWDRGTGELFF
TRBJ2-1	.	TRBV29-1	TRBD1	TGCAGCGTTCGACAGGGCCATGAGCAGTTCTTC	CSVRQGHEQFF
TRBJ2-5	.	TRBV3-1/TRBV3-2	TRBD2	TGTGCCAGCAGCCAAGGACTAGCGGGAAGGGAGACCCAGTACTTC	CASSQGLAGRETQYF
TRBJ2-2	.	TRBV27	.	TGTGCCAGCAGCCACCGGGCAGGGGTTACCGGGGAGCTGTTTTTT	CASSHRAGVTGELFF
TRBJ2-5	.	TRBV3-1/TRBV3-2	TRBD2	TGTGCCAGCAGCCAAGGTTTGCGGGGGGGCATAGAGACCCAGTACTTC	CASSQGLRGGIETQYF
TRBJ2-5	.	TRBV2	TRBD2	TGTGCCAGCAGGGGGACTAGCGGGGGGACAACCCTACAAGAGACCCAGTACTTC	CASRGTSGGTTLQETQYF
TRBJ2-1	once	TRBV28	TRBD2	TGTGCCAGCAGTTTATTAGCGGGGACTAGCGGTGACAATGAGCAGTTCTTC	CASSLLAGTSGDNEQFF
TRBJ2-1	.	TRBV20-1	.	TGCAGTGCTAGGGGGCACAATGAGCAGTTCTTC	CSARGHNEQFF
TRBJ2-3	.	TRBV3-1/TRBV3-2	TRBD2	TGTGCCAGCAGCCACGGGGGGGCTACAGATACGCAGTATTTT	CASSHGGATDTQYF
TRBJ1-6	.	TRBV30	.	TGTGCCTGGAGAGGGAATAGGGGTCATTCACCCCTCCACTTT	CAWRGNRGHSPLHF
TRBJ2-3	.	TRBV5-1	.	TGCGCCAGCAATGAGGGAGGCACAGATACGCAGTATTTT	CASNEGGTDTQYF
TRBJ1-6	.	TRBV6-6	TRBD1	TGTGCCAGCAGTCCCCGGGGACAGGGGGGTTCACCCCTCCACTTT	CASSPRGQGGSPLHF
TRBJ1-2	.	TRBV11-3	TRBD1	TGTGCCAGCAGCCAGGGACAGGGGGCCGATGGCTACACCTTC	CASSQGQGADGYTF
TRBJ2-7	.	TRBV10-3	.	TGTGCCCCCCTCGGGCGCAGGGGCCACGAGCAGTACTTC	CAPLGRRGHEQYF
TRBJ2-3	.	TRBV5-1	TRBD1	TGCGCCAGCAGCTCCGGGACAGGGTATAGCACAGATACGCAGTATTTT	CASSSGTGYSTDTQYF
TRBJ2-7	.	TRBV18	.	TGTGCCAGCTCACCGGAGGAAGAGCAGTACTTC	CASSPEEEQYF
TRBJ2-2	.	TRBV10-3	.	TGTGCCATCAGTGAGTTCGTATCTAGGGACTTAAACACCGGGGAGCTGTTTTTT	CAISEFVSRDLNTGELFF
TRBJ2-2	.	TRBV5-4	TRBD1	TGTGCCAGCAGCGACTCACAGGGGGCGCGCACCGGGGAGCTGTTTTTT	CASSDSQGARTGELFF
TRBJ2-3	.	TRBV19	.	TGTGCCAGTAGTATAGGCGGCAGGGTCGGAGATACGCAGTATTTT	CASSIGGRVGDTQYF
TRBJ1-6	.	TRBV27	.	TGTGCCAGCAGTTTATCAGGGGCCGGGAATTCACCCCTCCACTTT	CASSLSGAGNSPLHF
TRBJ2-5	.	TRBV24-1	TRBD2	TGTGCCACCAGTGACAGAGGACTAGCGGGGGGGCAAGAGACCCAGTACTTC	CATSDRGLAGGQETQYF
TRBJ1-1	many	TRBV2	TRBD1	TGTGCCAGCAACGGACAGGGAATGATTGGCGCTGAAGCTTTCTTT	CASNGQGMIGAEAFF
TRBJ2-6	.	TRBV5-5	TRBD1	TGTGCCAGCAACTTGGGATCAGGGGGCTCTGGGGCCAACGTCCTGACTTTC	CASNLGSGGSGANVLTF
TRBJ2-7	.	TRBV10-3	TRBD2	TGTGCCATCAGTAGGACTAGCGGCGACGAGCAGTACTTC	CAISRTSGDEQYF
TRBJ2-3	.	TRBV9	TRBD1	TGTGCCAGCAGGCCCGGGACAGGGGTGGGGTATACGCAGTATTTT	CASRPGTGVGYTQYF
TRBJ2-1	.	TRBV5-8	TRBD2	TGTGCCAGCAGCTGGGGACTAGCGGGGGGGCCTCATGCGCGGTATAGGTTCTTC	CASSWGLAGGPHARYRFF
TRBJ1-5	.	TRBV28	.	TGTGCCAGCAGTTCGGCGACAGGCCCTCGGAATCAGCCCCAGCATTTT	CASSSATGPRNQPQHF
TRBJ1-1	.	TRBV2	TRBD1	TGTGCCAGCAAAACAGGGGGATACGCTGAAGCTTTCTTT	CASKTGGYAEAFF